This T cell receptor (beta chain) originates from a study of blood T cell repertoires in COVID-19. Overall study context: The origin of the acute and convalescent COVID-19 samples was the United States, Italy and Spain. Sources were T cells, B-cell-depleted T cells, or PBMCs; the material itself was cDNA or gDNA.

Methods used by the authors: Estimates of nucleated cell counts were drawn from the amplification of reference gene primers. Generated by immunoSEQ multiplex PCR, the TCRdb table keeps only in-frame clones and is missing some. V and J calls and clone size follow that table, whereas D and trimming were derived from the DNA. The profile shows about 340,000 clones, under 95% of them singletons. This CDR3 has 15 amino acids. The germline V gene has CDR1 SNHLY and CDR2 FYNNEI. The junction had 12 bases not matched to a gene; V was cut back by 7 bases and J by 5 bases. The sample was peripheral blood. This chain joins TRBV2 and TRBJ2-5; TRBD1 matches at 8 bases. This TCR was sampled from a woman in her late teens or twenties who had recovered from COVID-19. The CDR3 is CASNQQGVRGETQYF. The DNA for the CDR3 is TGTGCCAGCAACCAACAGGGGGTTCGGGGTGAGACCCAGTACTTC.